These T cell receptor beta chains were read from a single sample in a study of human T cells and chemical hapten exposure. TCRdb fed the RACE reads into MiXCR, producing one record per CDR3 protein. Of tens of thousands of distinct CDR3 sequences detected, 9.5% to 15% appear once; the ten largest clones hold 4.5% to 6%. The starting material was whole blood, obtained in connection with sensitization to the hapten diphenylcyclopropenone (DPC). Receptor source: a woman in her 30s with alopecia areata. Some clones in this sample may be carry-over from other donors' samples. The conserved cysteine and the conserved F or W are not part of the CDR3 here. D genes are given only for firm matches.

d_gene,j_gene,v_gene,CDR3aa
.,TRBJ2-1,TRBV11-2,ASSSARGTYNEQF
TRBD2,TRBJ2-2,TRBV29-1,SVSAGRNTGELF
.,TRBJ2-7,TRBV18,ASSPRAYEQY
.,TRBJ1-1,TRBV5-1,ASRDGPMNTEAF
.,TRBJ2-7,TRBV21-1,ASSKGPSIKFPAGYEQY
.,TRBJ2-3,TRBV7-2,ASSLTGVRTDTQY
TRBD2,TRBJ2-5,TRBV10-3,AISESTSGEETQY
TRBD1,TRBJ1-5,TRBV6-1,ASNSPGQIVQPQH
TRBD2,TRBJ2-1,TRBV4-3,ASSPETSGPGDEQF
.,TRBJ2-1,TRBV29-1,SVGVGSFYNEQF
.,TRBJ2-7,TRBV9,ASSVGTDSYEQY
.,TRBJ2-1,TRBV6-2/TRBV6-3,ASSLYPGTPNEQF
TRBD2,TRBJ2-2,TRBV7-9,ASSLQSGRPNTGELF
.,TRBJ2-3,TRBV7-9,ASSPQGAQTDTQY
.,TRBJ1-5,TRBV11-2,ASSPGHYQPQH
.,TRBJ1-5,TRBV7-8,ASSPRALVQPQH
.,TRBJ2-5,TRBV11-2,ASSREVQETQY
.,TRBJ2-7,TRBV7-2,ASSLTPRDGGEQY
.,TRBJ2-3,TRBV12-3/TRBV12-4,ASRPTILDTDTQY
.,TRBJ2-3,TRBV12-3/TRBV12-4,ASLDRDTQY
.,TRBJ1-5,TRBV28,ASNDLNRGQPQH
TRBD1,TRBJ1-2,TRBV6-2/TRBV6-3,ASSSLLTGQIYGYT
.,TRBJ2-7,TRBV6-2/TRBV6-3,ASSYSVPTYEQY
TRBD2,TRBJ2-3,TRBV5-1,ASSSTSGTDTQY
.,TRBJ1-2,TRBV7-8,ASSLAFGHLNYGYT
.,TRBJ1-6,TRBV28,ASTDSDSPLH
.,TRBJ1-4,TRBV4-3,ASSQDAGRQGMLATNEKLF
.,TRBJ2-3,TRBV2,ASSPGFKDTQY
.,TRBJ1-1,TRBV10-3,AIRGSNTEAF
.,TRBJ2-3,TRBV30,AWRPRGARDTQY
TRBD2,TRBJ2-1,TRBV28,ASSLLAGTYNEQF
TRBD2,TRBJ2-3,TRBV25-1,ASTSGTDTQY
TRBD1,TRBJ1-1,TRBV28,ASSSIIASGGDTEAF